The entry that follows covers one TCR beta chain sequence. V was pared by 5 bases and J by 4 bases, with 16 bases between. CDR1 is SGHRS, CDR2 YFSETQ, per germline. The CDR3 loop spans 14 amino acids. The data derive from a study of blood T cell repertoires in COVID-19. Background on the study: Spain, Italy and the United States supplied samples that represented acute and convalescent COVID-19. T cells, B-cell-depleted T cells, or PBMCs supplied cDNA or gDNA.

Under the authors' procedure: Reference gene primer amplification gave nucleated cell count estimates. Clones were read by immunoSEQ multiplex PCR, and TCRdb kept only the in-frame ones, dropping some. That table supplies the V and J calls and clone size; D and trimming were determined from the DNA. The table includes roughly 150,000 clones, around nine tenths detected once. The sample was peripheral blood. The V call is TRBV5-1, the J call TRBJ2-7; D perhaps matches TRBD1 (6 bases). The TCR was taken from a human donor in a cohort sampled during active COVID-19. Here the CDR3 DNA reads TGCGCCAGCAGAGTGGAACAGGGCTCTTACGAGCAGTACTTC. Translated: CASRVEQGSYEQYF.